This TCR beta chain was found in a study of blood T cell repertoires in COVID-19. Across the whole study: T cells, B-cell-depleted T cells, or PBMCs provided the cDNA or gDNA that served as material.

Sequencing was performed with immunoSEQ multiplex PCR; in TCRdb, only in-frame clones are kept and a portion is missing. Of 80,000 or so clones in the sample, about 85% were seen once. V lost 2 bases, J lost 4 bases, and 13 bases lay in between. The CDR3 runs 15 residues. The genes are TRBV5-3 and TRBJ2-1, with D uncertain. TRBV5-3 is classed as an ORF, of uncertain function. This sequence was found in a man in his 60s with COVID-19, enrolled during active disease. Sequenced sample: peripheral blood. The CDR3 sequence is CARSFVRSLYNEQFF. In DNA, the CDR3 is TGTGCCAGAAGCTTTGTGCGTTCTTTATACAATGAGCAGTTCTTC.